Below are 19 T cell receptor beta chains sequenced from a single sample in a study of T-cell memory formation after mild COVID-19. Via MiXCR, TCRdb re-called the 5' RACE reads, giving one row per CDR3 protein. Of 350,000 to 450,000 distinct CDR3 sequences in the sample, roughly 24% were seen once. The sequenced sample consisted of PBMCs or a T cell subset sorted from them (not recorded which). These receptors originate from an adult woman who had mild COVID-19 (a few samples of this study predate the infection). Cell type and time point are not known.

V gene TRBV2 combines with J gene TRBJ2-3, with TRBD2 matching 8 bases. Per the germline V gene, CDR1 is SNHLY and CDR2 is FYNNEI. The CDR3 loop spans 15 amino acids. Unmatched junction bases numbered 2, after V lost 0 bases and J lost 3 bases. The CDR3 region has the DNA TGTGCCAGCAGTGAAGCGCGCGGGGGGACAGATACGCAGTATTTT. It specifies CASSEARGGTDTQYF.

The chain joins TRBV20-1 to TRBJ2-1; D remains unclear. Trimming removed 3 bases at V and 10 bases at J, with 7 bases between. Germline CDR1 is DFQATT and CDR2 is SNEGSKA (reference sequence). The CDR3 totals 10 residues. Written as DNA, the CDR3 is TGCAGTGCTAGGAGTATCGAGCAGTTCTTC. This sequence encodes CSARSIEQFF.

This clonotype has just a few counts. The chain is built from TRBV18 and TRBJ1-4, with D possibly being TRBD1 (6 bases). CDR1 is KGHSH and CDR2 is LQKENI in the germline V gene. This CDR3 is built from 15 residues. The V and J ends lost 5 bases and 1 base respectively, with 11 bases between them. The CDR3 DNA follows: TGTGCCAGCTCAGCCGAACAGGGAACTAATGAAAAACTGTTTTTT. Translated: CASSAEQGTNEKLFF.

The chain carries TRBV5-6 and TRBJ1-1; weak D call: TRBD1 (5 bases). This CDR3 is 13 amino acids long. Germline CDR1 and CDR2: SGHDT and YYEEEE. Trimming pared 3 bases from V and 7 bases from J, leaving 13 bases between. CDR3: CASSWGNSFEAFF. CDR3 nucleotides: TGTGCCAGCAGCTGGGGGAACAGCTTTGAAGCTTTCTTT.

This chain joins TRBV7-3 and TRBJ2-7; possibly TRBD2 for D (6 bases). Trimming stripped 2 bases from V and 6 bases from J, with 17 bases between. This CDR3 is built from 15 residues. Germline lookup yields CDR1 SGHTA and CDR2 FQGTGA. The CDR3 DNA reads as TGTGCCAGCAGCTTAGATTCGGGAGCTGCTGGCGAGCAGTACTTC. It encodes CASSLDSGAAGEQYF.

This chain links TRBV20-1 with TRBJ2-3; 7 positions match TRBD1. This CDR3 is built from 12 residues. CDR1 and CDR2 from the germline V gene are DFQATT and SNEGSKA (reference sequence). The V segment lost 5 bases and the J segment 5 bases; nucleotides outside the gene matches: 4. CDR3 in amino acids: CSAVQGLDTQYF. The CDR3 DNA reads TGCAGTGCTGTACAGGGGCTAGATACGCAGTATTTT.

V is TRBV7-8 and J is TRBJ1-1; D is ambiguous. The V end lost 2 bases, the J end lost 0 bases, and 10 bases lay between the germline ends. CDR1 SGHVS and CDR2 FQNEAQ come from the germline V gene. The CDR3 is made up of 15 amino acids. For the CDR3, the DNA is TGTGCCAGCAGCTTACAGAAGGCCCTGAACACTGAAGCTTTCTTT. Translating it yields CASSLQKALNTEAFF.

This clonotype has ten or more counts. The CDR3 DNA reads TGTGCCAGCAGCCGGGACATCTATGGCTACACCTTC. This gives the protein CASSRDIYGYTF. This chain joins TRBV7-9 and TRBJ1-2; D possibly corresponds to TRBD1 (6 bases). V lost 5 bases to trimming and J lost 4 bases, with 8 bases between them. Germline loops: CDR1 SEHNR, CDR2 FQNEAQ (reference sequence). The CDR3 contains 12 residues.

The V and J genes are TRBV20-1 and TRBJ2-5, with a weak D call TRBD1 (6 bases). V was pared by 1 base and J by 5 bases, with 17 bases between. The CDR3 has 15 amino acids. From germline, CDR1 is DFQATT and CDR2 SNEGSKA (reference sequence). CDR3 nucleotides: TGCAGTGCTAGAGTATTAGGACAGCCACAGGAGACCCAGTACTTC. Encoded protein: CSARVLGQPQETQYF.

This clonotype showed up just a few times. This chain joins TRBV2 and TRBJ1-1, with TRBD1 as a possible D gene (5 bases). CDR3 length: 13 residues. CDR1 and CDR2 from the germline V gene are SNHLY and FYNNEI. Deletions cut 8 bases from V and 4 bases from J, with 14 bases between. CDR3 region: CASLGRGGTEAFF. The DNA of the CDR3 is TGTGCCAGCCTGGGACGGGGTGGCACTGAAGCTTTCTTT.

The chain couples TRBV29-1 to TRBJ1-1, with D perhaps matching TRBD1 (5 bases). The CDR3 has 15 residues. Germline assignment: CDR1 SQVTM and CDR2 ANQGSEA. Trimming shortened V by 6 bases and J by 1 base, and 18 bases separated the two germline ends. CDR3 in DNA: TGCAGCGTCGAGGGGTATAGGGAGGAGAACACTGAAGCTTTCTTT. Residues: CSVEGYREENTEAFF.

This chain uses TRBV6-6 with TRBJ1-5; TRBD1 aligns across 7 bases. The length of the CDR3 is 14 residues. The germline gives CDR1 MNHNY, CDR2 SVGAGI (reference sequence). V trimming: 6 bases; J trimming: 2 bases; junction bases outside the gene matches: 4. The CDR3 loop reads CASRYGTGNQPQHF. DNA of the CDR3: TGTGCCAGCAGGTACGGGACAGGCAATCAGCCCCAGCATTTT.

The table lists this clonotype with a few counts. V usage is TRBV2 and J usage is TRBJ2-4; 11 bases fit TRBD2. The germline V gene encodes CDR1 SNHLY and CDR2 FYNNEI. The CDR3 spans 13 residues. Losses at the gene ends were 6 bases for V and 5 bases for J; bases not matched to a gene: 0. CDR3 DNA: TGTGCCAGCAGGACTAGCGGGGAAAACATTCAGTACTTC. Translated, it gives CASRTSGENIQYF.

This clonotype came up a few times. The chain joins TRBV29-1 to TRBJ2-5, with TRBD1 matching 9 bases. The germline CDR1 and CDR2 sequences are SQVTM and ANQGSEA. V was clipped by 3 bases and J by 4 bases; unmatched bases: 9. The length of the CDR3 is 15 residues. For the CDR3, the DNA is TGCAGCGTTGACGTTTCGGGACAGGGCGGAGAGACCCAGTACTTC. This translates into CSVDVSGQGGETQYF.

This clonotype occurred a few times. The chain is built from TRBV5-1 and TRBJ1-1; TRBD1 might be the D (6 bases). The CDR3 has 14 amino acids. CDR1 is SGHRS and CDR2 is YFSETQ in the germline V gene. Trimming removed 4 bases from V and 6 bases from J, with 16 bases in between. The CDR3 reads CASSKDTGYAEAFF. CDR3 nucleotides: TGCGCCAGCAGCAAAGACACAGGGTACGCTGAAGCTTTCTTT.

This clonotype was observed a few times. The chain is built from TRBV30 and TRBJ1-4; the D gene is possibly TRBD1 (6 bases). The V end lost 4 bases, the J end lost 9 bases, and 15 bases lay between the germline ends. The germline V gene encodes CDR1 GTSNPN and CDR2 SVGIG (reference sequence). CDR3 length: 13 residues. CDR3 sequence reads: CAWKNREEQKLFF. CDR3 coding DNA: TGTGCCTGGAAAAACAGGGAAGAACAAAAACTGTTTTTT.

This clonotype appeared once. The chain has TRBV2 and TRBJ2-7, with 10 bases lining up with TRBD2. This CDR3 has 15 amino acids. Germline trimming cut 6 bases from V and 0 bases from J; bases unmatched to any gene: 5. Germline-derived CDR1 and CDR2 are SNHLY and FYNNEI. This CDR3 reads CASSLTSGPSYEQYF. DNA of the CDR3: TGTGCCAGCAGCCTGACTAGCGGGCCCTCCTACGAGCAGTACTTC.

The chain combines TRBV12-3 or TRBV12-4 with TRBJ2-1; D possibly uses TRBD1 or TRBD2 (5 bases each). The V end lost 6 bases, the J end lost 14 bases, and 11 bases lay between the germline ends. This CDR3 region has 10 residues. CDR3 nucleotides: TGTGCCAGCAGCGGGGCTAGGGAGTTCTTC. Residues: CASSGAREFF.

The chain employs TRBV24-1 and TRBJ2-3; D possibly matches TRBD1 or TRBD2 (6 bases each). The V gene lost 6 bases and the J gene lost 4 bases, with 10 bases spanning the gap. The CDR3 has 13 amino acids. Looked up from germline, CDR1 is KGHDR and CDR2 is SFDVKD. The CDR3 here is CATSRGQADTQYF. CDR3 coding DNA: TGTGCCACCAGTCGGGGGCAGGCAGATACGCAGTATTTT.